These 13 T cell receptor beta chains were all obtained from the same sample, sequenced in a study of immune heterogeneity within non-small cell lung tumors. Genomic DNA from bulk tumor acted as the template, and about 550 ng was loaded per sample. Several biopsies per primary tumor were taken during surgery, spaced as far apart as possible. Enrolled individuals presented with untreated, newly diagnosed non-small cell lung cancer and received curative surgery. Using 32 V and 13 J primers, multiplex PCR amplified TCR beta CDR3. TCRdb passed the multiplex PCR reads through MiXCR, listing each CDR3 protein once. The repertoire holds 30,000 to 40,000 distinct CDR3 sequences, with around 28% as singletons. Sample: lung tumor tissue. The receptor set was obtained from a man between 40 and 49 years old with non-small cell lung cancer.

This clonotype was counted many times. The chain has TRBV28 and TRBJ2-7; D tentatively fits TRBD1 or TRBD2 (7 bases each). V gave up 4 bases and J gave up 5 bases, with 18 bases separating them. Germline CDR1 reads MDHEN; CDR2 reads SYDVKM. The CDR3 is 15 residues long. The CDR3 loop reads CASSSAGEGAHEQYF. For the CDR3, the DNA is TGTGCCAGCAGTTCCGCGGGGGAGGGGGCCCACGAGCAGTACTTC.

Worth noting for this clonotype: A much larger clone lies one base from this, so it may be a read error. V usage is TRBV10-3 and J usage is TRBJ2-7; D perhaps matches TRBD2 (6 bases). Per germline, CDR1 ENHRY and CDR2 SYGVKD. This CDR3 spans 11 amino acids. V gave up 7 bases and J gave up 7 bases, with 11 bases separating them. CDR3 in amino acids: CAIIAGREQYF. In nucleotides, the CDR3 is TGTGCCATCATCGCGGGGCGGGAGCAGTACTTC.

In its sample, this clonotype was seen many times. The chain is built from TRBV28 and TRBJ2-1, with D perhaps matching TRBD1 (5 bases). The V and J ends lost 4 bases and 0 bases respectively, with 16 bases between them. The CDR3 covers 17 residues. CDR1 and CDR2 (germline): MDHEN, SYDVKM. This chain's CDR3 is CASSSPVGASSYNEQFF. DNA for the CDR3: TGTGCCAGCAGTTCACCCGTTGGGGCCAGCTCCTACAATGAGCAGTTCTTC. Together with reference TRBV28 and TRBJ2-1, the CDR3 gives the full variable domain: DVKVTQSSRYLVKRTGEKVFLECVQDMDHENMFWYRQDPGLGLRLIYFSYDVKMKEKGDIPEGYSVSREKKERFSLILESASTNQTSMYLCASSSPVGASSYNEQFFGPGTRLTVL.

V is TRBV20-1 and J is TRBJ2-7, with 12 nucleotides matching TRBD2. V lost 1 base, J lost 5 bases, and 6 bases stayed unmatched. The germline V gene encodes CDR1 DFQATT and CDR2 SNEGSKA (reference sequence). The CDR3 has 15 amino acids. This CDR3 reads CSARVKTSGSDEQYF. The DNA of the CDR3 is TGCAGTGCTAGAGTCAAGACTAGCGGGAGCGACGAGCAGTACTTC.

In the case of this clonotype: A much larger clone lies one base from this, so it may be a read error. This chain connects TRBV11-3 to TRBJ1-3, with D possibly TRBD1 on 5 matching bases. V gave up 4 bases and J gave up 4 bases, with 17 bases separating them. There are 16 residues in the CDR3. Per the germline V gene, CDR1 is SGHNT and CDR2 is YENEEA. This CDR3 reads CASSSSGTRVGNTIYF. In nucleotides, the CDR3 is TGTGCCAGCAGCTCCTCAGGGACGCGTGTCGGAAACACCATATATTTT.

This clonotype was detected a few times. J is TRBJ2-3 and V is TRBV5-1, with a weak D call TRBD2 (6 bases). The CDR3 length is 16 residues. Germline V gives CDR1 SGHRS, CDR2 YFSETQ. Trimming took 1 base from V and 4 from J, leaving 16 bases between them. CDR3 nucleotides: TGCGCCAGCAGCTTGAAGCATAGGGGACTCGCAGATACGCAGTATTTT. Translated, it gives CASSLKHRGLADTQYF. The variable domain in full, with the rest retrieved from reference TRBV5-1 and TRBJ2-3, is KAGVTQTPRYLIKTRGQQVTLSCSPISGHRSVSWYQQTPGQGLQFLFEYFSETQRNKGNFPGRFSGRQFSNSRSEMNVSTLELGDSALYLCASSLKHRGLADTQYFGPGTRLTVL.

The gene calls are TRBV12-3 or TRBV12-4 and TRBJ2-5; a weak D match, TRBD2 (6 bases). The V gene lost 6 bases and the J gene lost 5 bases, with 19 bases spanning the gap. The CDR3 sequence is 15 residues long. CDR3 nucleotide sequence: TGTGCCAGCAGCAAGACTAGTCCCTTCGGGGAGACCCAGTACTTC. Its protein is CASSKTSPFGETQYF.

This clonotype was recorded at least ten times. The gene calls are TRBV30 and TRBJ2-7, with 7 nucleotides matching TRBD1. Germline V CDR1 and CDR2: GTSNPN, SVGIG (reference sequence). The J segment lost 9 bases and the V segment lost 1 base, leaving 9 bases of the junction unmatched. The CDR3 sequence is 13 residues long. CDR3 in DNA: TGTGCCTGGAGTGAGACAGGGTGGGGACGGCAGTACTTC. Translating gives CAWSETGWGRQYF.

There are a few counts of this clonotype. The CDR3 sequence is CASRAPTNEKLFF. The DNA for the CDR3 is TGTGCCAGCAGGGCACCAACTAATGAAAAACTGTTTTTT. The V and J genes are TRBV6-1 and TRBJ1-4; D not certain. The CDR3 has 13 residues. In germline, CDR1 is MNHNS, CDR2 SASEGT. V dropped 6 bases and J dropped 0 bases, with 5 bases sitting between them.

In its sample, this clonotype was seen many times. The genes are TRBV7-2 and TRBJ2-4; unclear D gene. The length of the CDR3 is 12 residues. The V gene lost 4 bases and the J gene lost 6 bases, with 7 bases spanning the gap. The germline gives CDR1 SGHTA, CDR2 FQGNSA. In DNA form, the CDR3 reads TGTGCCAGCAGCTCCCTCGGAAACATTCAGTACTTC. The encoded protein is CASSSLGNIQYF.

Remarks on this clonotype: A single base separates this from a much larger clone, so it may be a read error. The chain couples TRBV6-1 to TRBJ1-6, with TRBD1 as a possible D gene (5 bases). This CDR3 is built from 15 residues. Between the trimmed V and J ends, which lost 6 bases and 10 bases, there was a span of 19 bases. Germline V gene lookup returns CDR1 MNHNS and CDR2 SASEGT. CDR3 protein: CASRNGGGDGSPLHF. The CDR3 DNA reads TGTGCCAGCAGGAACGGGGGGGGGGATGGATCACCCCTCCACTTT.

Note on this clonotype: A junction boundary mismatches the germline segment, possibly from a read error. V gene TRBV9 combines with J gene TRBJ2-3; possible D gene TRBD2, 6 bases. The CDR3 spans 13 residues. Germline V CDR1 and CDR2: SGDLS, YYNGEE. The chain's CDR3 is CASSRGDGNTKYF. Here the CDR3 DNA reads TGTGCCAGTTCTCGCGGGGACGGTAATACGAAGTATTTT.

This clonotype occurred many times. V usage is TRBV7-8 and J usage is TRBJ2-7; 7 bases line up with TRBD2. The germline V gene has CDR1 SGHVS and CDR2 FQNEAQ. The V and J ends lost 5 bases and 2 bases, in that order; junction bases with no gene match: 9. The CDR3 extends over 15 amino acids. The chain's CDR3 is CASSPQTSSPYEQYF. Here the CDR3 DNA reads TGTGCCAGCAGCCCTCAGACTAGCAGCCCCTACGAGCAGTACTTC.